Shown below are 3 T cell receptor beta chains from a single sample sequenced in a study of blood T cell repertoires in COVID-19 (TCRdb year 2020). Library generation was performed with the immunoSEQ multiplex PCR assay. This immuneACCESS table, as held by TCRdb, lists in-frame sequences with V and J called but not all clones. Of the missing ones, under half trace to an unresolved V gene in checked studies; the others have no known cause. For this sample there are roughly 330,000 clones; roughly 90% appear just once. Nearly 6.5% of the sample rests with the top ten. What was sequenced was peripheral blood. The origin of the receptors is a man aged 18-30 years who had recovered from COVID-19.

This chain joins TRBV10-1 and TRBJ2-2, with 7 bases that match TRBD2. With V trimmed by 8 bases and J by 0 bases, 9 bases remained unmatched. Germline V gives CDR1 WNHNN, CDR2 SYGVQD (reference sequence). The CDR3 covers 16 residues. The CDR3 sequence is CASSDLGGANTGELFF. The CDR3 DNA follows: TGCGCCAGCTCTGATTTGGGGGGGGCGAACACCGGGGAGCTGTTTTTT.

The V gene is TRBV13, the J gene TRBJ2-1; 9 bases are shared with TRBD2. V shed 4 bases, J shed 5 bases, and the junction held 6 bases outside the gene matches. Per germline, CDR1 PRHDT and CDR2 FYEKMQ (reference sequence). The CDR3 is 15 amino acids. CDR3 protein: CASSSSGGGDNEQFF. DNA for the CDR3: TGTGCCAGCAGCTCCTCCGGCGGGGGGGACAATGAGCAGTTCTTC.

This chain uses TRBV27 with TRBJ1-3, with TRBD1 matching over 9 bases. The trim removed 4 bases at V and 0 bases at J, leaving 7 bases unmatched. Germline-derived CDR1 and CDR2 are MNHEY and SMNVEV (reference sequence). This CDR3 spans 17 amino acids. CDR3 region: CASSSRTGALSGNTIYF. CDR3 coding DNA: TGTGCCAGCAGTTCCCGGACAGGGGCTCTCTCTGGAAACACCATATATTTT.